Below, one T cell receptor beta chain is given with its context. Its antigen has not been determined. Base qualities are missing; no much larger clone stands one base away. This entry belongs to a study of OX40 agonist ivuxolimab in advanced cancers. Study-wide context: The costimulatory receptor OX40 (CD134) was targeted by ivuxolimab, a fully human IgG2 agonistic monoclonal antibody. Intravenous ivuxolimab was administered to patients every 2 weeks at six dose levels: 0.01, 0.1, 0.3, 1.5, 3 and 10 mg/kg. Among the 52 dose-escalation patients, 19 had hepatocellular carcinoma, about 15 melanoma, 9 renal cell carcinoma and 9 head and neck cancer. In the dose-escalation cohort, 75% to 90% of patients were male, and the mean age was 60 years with a range of roughly 20 to 85. Prior anti-PD-1, anti-PD-L1 or anti-CTLA-4 therapy was permitted, and approximately 40% of dose-escalation patients had received checkpoint inhibitors. Partial responses were achieved by three dose-escalation patients, of whom one had hepatocellular carcinoma and two had cutaneous melanoma. The point of sequencing TCRbeta in the periphery was to test whether ivuxolimab changed TCR sequence diversity and drove clonal T-cell expansion. The monotherapy dose-escalation portion (N of about 57 patients) of the phase I ivuxolimab trial is reported in the paper. The full study reports these points: Partial responders in the 0.1-3.0 mg/kg groups had among the lowest normalized peripheral clonal expansion, especially among CD8+ T cells. At doses of 0.1 to 3.0 mg/kg, clonal expansion of both CD4+ and CD8+ blood T cells was observed from baseline to week 6. Low levels of normalized T-cell clonal expansion were also shown by some nonresponding patients. The antigen specificity of the peripheral T cells that underwent clonal expansion was not determined. After ivuxolimab, expanded clones were on average more numerous among CD8+ T cells than among CD4+ T cells.

V sheds 0 bases and J sheds 2 bases, leaving 7 bases between their ends. CDR1 and CDR2 were assigned from the germline V gene as SGHTA and FQGNSA. Spanning cysteine to phenylalanine, the CDR3 consists of 14 amino acids. The DNA shown is the 42-base CDR3, in frame from base 1. For sequencing of the TCRbeta CDR3 region, genomic DNA was extracted from the sorted cells. The immunoSEQ Assay was used to sequence the TCRbeta CDR3 regions. Entries here come from immuneACCESS through TCRdb and include only in-frame sequences with V and J called. Some clones fail to appear in such tables; in the studies checked, an unresolved V gene covers under half of the shortfall, and the cause of the remainder is unknown. Counted in this sample were approximately 69,000 clones; roughly 84% of them appeared once. The ten largest clonotypes hold approximately 8% of the sample. The trial excluded patients who had a history of autoimmune disease or were on systemic immunosuppression. Peripheral blood for TCR sequencing was collected from all dose cohorts at baseline, on cycle 4 day 1, and on cycle 7 day 1. The samples were drawn from a first-in-human, open-label, multicenter phase I dose-escalation trial of ivuxolimab. Adults with locally advanced or metastatic melanoma, renal cell, hepatocellular, or head and neck squamous cell carcinoma were enrolled in the trial. Before TCR sequencing, CD4+ T cells and CD8+ T cells from peripheral blood were sorted into separate populations.

Here the sequenced sample was CD4+ or CD8+ T cells sorted from blood, taken in a trial of the OX40 agonist ivuxolimab. The clonotype originates from an adult with an advanced solid tumor such as melanoma, head and neck, liver or kidney cancer. The chain links TRBV7-2 with TRBJ2-5, with the D gene uncertain. DNA sequence: TGTGCCAGCAGCTTAGCGAGACAACAAGAGACCCAGTACTTC. The resulting protein is CASSLARQQETQYF.